These 28 T cell receptor beta chains originate from one sample sequenced in a study of spatial heterogeneity in lung cancer. Whole-study results and caveats: Expanded alpha and beta TCR counts within tumors tracked tumor mutation counts.

TCRdb itself ran the 5' RACE reads through MiXCR, one entry per CDR3 protein. The data hold 20,000 to 25,000 distinct CDR3 sequences, with roughly 8.6% observed a single time. Their target antigens are unknown. Documented time point: sample taken at primary tumor resection. Sequencing used lung tumor tissue, obtained at surgery. These TCRs come from a male donor with early-stage non-small cell lung cancer.

This clonotype was counted many times. The J gene is TRBJ1-1, the V gene TRBV28; the D gene is possibly TRBD1 (6 bases). The V gene lost 7 bases and the J gene lost 3 bases, with 6 bases spanning the gap. The germline gives CDR1 MDHEN, CDR2 SYDVKM. This CDR3 spans 11 amino acids. The CDR3 DNA is TGTGCCAGCAACAGGGACACTGAAGCTTTCTTT. It codes for CASNRDTEAFF.

This clonotype showed up many times. The rearrangement links TRBV20-1 to TRBJ2-3; tentatively, D is TRBD2 (7 bases). The CDR3 sequence is 15 residues long. V was cut by 3 bases and J by 2 bases, with 15 bases left in between. The germline V gene has CDR1 DFQATT and CDR2 SNEGSKA (reference sequence). CDR3 sequence reads: CSASKGGPDTDTQYF. In DNA, the CDR3 is TGCAGTGCTAGCAAGGGGGGGCCAGACACAGATACGCAGTATTTT.

At least ten counts were recorded for this clonotype. The chain carries TRBV27 and TRBJ2-2; 13 bases map to TRBD2. Germline CDR1 reads MNHEY; CDR2 reads SMNVEV (reference sequence). The CDR3 is 15 amino acids. The junction had 5 bases not matched to a gene; V was cut back by 6 bases and J by 7 bases. The CDR3 DNA reads TGTGCCAGCAGACTAGCGGGAGGGCCGATCGGGGAGCTGTTTTTT. It encodes CASRLAGGPIGELFF.

This clonotype appeared many times. The chain employs TRBV5-6 and TRBJ2-5, with 12 nucleotides matching TRBD2. With V trimmed by 3 bases and J by 0 bases, 9 bases remained unmatched. CDR1 and CDR2 (germline): SGHDT, YYEEEE. There are 18 residues in the CDR3. The CDR3 reads CASSSYVGLAGYQETQYF. The DNA for the CDR3 is TGTGCCAGCAGCTCCTACGTCGGACTAGCGGGGTACCAAGAGACCCAGTACTTC.

This clonotype was counted at least ten times. The V call is TRBV6-2 or TRBV6-3, the J call TRBJ1-2; D gene unclear. Trimming shortened V by 4 bases and J by 4 bases, and 13 bases separated the two germline ends. The germline CDR1 and CDR2 sequences are MNHEY and SVGEGT. The CDR3 totals 14 residues. DNA for the CDR3: TGTGCCAGCAGTTTATGGACCGTTGTCTATGGCTACACCTTC. Translating gives CASSLWTVVYGYTF.

The sample holds a few counts of this clonotype. CDR3 in DNA: TGTGCCAGCAGCGTAGGACTGAACACCGGGGAGCTGTTTTTT. Its translation: CASSVGLNTGELFF. The chain employs TRBV9 and TRBJ2-2, with D unresolved. The CDR3 loop spans 14 amino acids. Looked up from germline, CDR1 is SGDLS and CDR2 is YYNGEE. Trimming stripped 0 bases from V and 1 base from J, with 4 bases between.

The chain couples TRBV7-9 to TRBJ2-7, with 7 nucleotides matching TRBD1. Germline lookup yields CDR1 SEHNR and CDR2 FQNEAQ (reference sequence). The CDR3 covers 15 residues. Trimming cost V 5 bases and J 0 bases; bases outside gene matches: 7. CDR3 region: CASSPTGVTSYEQYF. CDR3 coding DNA: TGTGCCAGCAGCCCCACAGGGGTTACCTCCTACGAGCAGTACTTC.

This clonotype came up many times. This chain uses TRBV6-5 with TRBJ1-5; D is uncertain. CDR3 size: 13 residues. Deletions cut 3 bases from V and 6 bases from J, with 9 bases between. Germline-derived CDR1 and CDR2 are MNHEY and SVGAGI. The CDR3 sequence: CASSYFLGQPQHF. For the CDR3, the DNA is TGTGCCAGCAGTTATTTCTTAGGTCAGCCCCAGCATTTT.

This clonotype was observed many times. The V gene is TRBV18, the J gene TRBJ2-1; D remains unclear. There are 13 residues in the CDR3. V was clipped by 1 base and J by 3 bases, with 4 bases between them. Germline assignment: CDR1 KGHSH and CDR2 LQKENI. CDR3: CASSPQDYNEQFF. The CDR3, as DNA: TGTGCCAGCTCACCACAGGACTACAATGAGCAGTTCTTC.

At least ten counts were recorded for this clonotype. J is TRBJ2-4 and V is TRBV20-1; TRBD2 matches at 13 bases. The CDR3 runs 17 residues. Germline CDR1 DFQATT, CDR2 SNEGSKA (reference sequence). The V segment lost 5 bases and the J segment 0 bases; nucleotides outside the gene matches: 7. The CDR3 nucleotides read TGCAGTGCTTACAAGGGACTAGCGGGATTAGCCAAAAACATTCAGTACTTC. Its translation is CSAYKGLAGLAKNIQYF.

This clonotype was recorded at least ten times. The CDR3 region has the DNA TGTGCCAGCGCAGCATCAACGGGAGGGAAAAACATTCAGTACTTC. As protein: CASAASTGGKNIQYF. The J gene is TRBJ2-4, the V gene TRBV7-6; 8 bases match TRBD2. Germline values: CDR1 SGHVS, CDR2 FNYEAQ. This CDR3 comprises 15 residues. The V segment lost 8 bases and the J segment 4 bases; nucleotides outside the gene matches: 10.

This clonotype occurred a few times. The rearrangement links TRBV6-2 or TRBV6-3 to TRBJ2-7, with 9 positions matching TRBD1. The germline V gene encodes CDR1 MNHEY and CDR2 SVGEGT. Trimming removed 6 bases from V and 4 bases from J; junction bases left unmatched: 7. The CDR3 is made up of 14 amino acids. CDR3 residues: CASRRQQGAYEQYF. In DNA form, the CDR3 reads TGTGCCAGCAGGAGACAACAGGGGGCATACGAGCAGTACTTC.

The genes are TRBV30 and TRBJ2-7; D may correspond to TRBD1 or TRBD2 (6 bases each). The V end lost 3 bases, the J end lost 6 bases, and 18 bases lay between the germline ends. The CDR3 has 14 amino acids. Germline V gene lookup returns CDR1 GTSNPN and CDR2 SVGIG (reference sequence). As DNA, the CDR3 is TGTGCCTGGAGCCCCCCTGGGGGGACACGCGAGCAGTACTTC. It translates to CAWSPPGGTREQYF.

This clonotype was observed at least ten times. V usage is TRBV5-1 and J usage is TRBJ2-1; 15 bases are a match to TRBD2. There are 18 residues in the CDR3. V shed 4 bases and J 12 bases; nucleotides not matched to a gene: 17. Germline lookup yields CDR1 SGHRS and CDR2 YFSETQ. The DNA of the CDR3 is TGCGCCAGCAGCCCGGCGGGGGAAGGGGGACTAGCGGGAGGCAGGCAGTTCTTC. Translating gives CASSPAGEGGLAGGRQFF.

The table lists this clonotype with many counts. CDR3 bases: TGTGCCACCAGTAATGGACAAGCTTATTACACAGATACGCAGTATTTT. Its translation: CATSNGQAYYTDTQYF. This chain joins TRBV24-1 and TRBJ2-3; maybe TRBD1 (5 bases). This CDR3 region has 16 residues. The V end was cut by 6 bases, the J end by 2 bases, with 17 bases between. Germline V gives CDR1 KGHDR, CDR2 SFDVKD.

The V and J genes are TRBV6-5 and TRBJ2-7, with TRBD1 matching 10 bases. V gave up 6 bases and J gave up 6 bases; unmatched junction bases: 14. CDR3 length: 16 residues. Germline values: CDR1 MNHEY, CDR2 SVGAGI. The CDR3 DNA is TGTGCCAGCAGCCCCCTCAGGGGGACAGGGGCTACCGAGCAGTACTTC. Residues: CASSPLRGTGATEQYF.

This clonotype was detected ten times or more. The rearrangement links TRBV5-1 to TRBJ1-1; no clear D gene. Germline assignment: CDR1 SGHRS and CDR2 YFSETQ. V was pared by 1 base and J by 5 bases, with 12 bases between. This CDR3 region has 14 residues. CDR3 nucleotides: TGCGCCAGCAGCTTGTCGACCCCCCAGACTGAAGCTTTCTTT. The encoded protein is CASSLSTPQTEAFF.

This clonotype occurred a few times. This chain uses TRBV24-1 with TRBJ2-4; weak D call: TRBD1 (5 bases). The CDR3 is 15 amino acids. The V end lost 9 bases, the J end lost 1 base, and 15 bases lay between the germline ends. Germline V gene data show CDR1 as KGHDR and CDR2 as SFDVKD. The CDR3 region has the DNA TGTGCCACCGAGAGCAGGGTCGGGGCCAAAAACATTCAGTACTTC. Translating it yields CATESRVGAKNIQYF.

The sample holds many counts of this clonotype. The chain carries TRBV20-1 and TRBJ1-1; D may be TRBD1 (6 bases). The CDR3 is 12 residues long. In germline, CDR1 is DFQATT, CDR2 SNEGSKA (reference sequence). V was trimmed by 5 bases and J by 5 bases, leaving 12 bases between them. DNA for the CDR3: TGCAGTGCTTATGGAGGGGGAACTGAAGCTTTCTTT. Translating gives CSAYGGGTEAFF.

This clonotype was counted between two and nine times. The chain joins TRBV9 to TRBJ1-1; weak D call: TRBD1 (6 bases). This CDR3 has 16 residues. CDR1 SGDLS and CDR2 YYNGEE come from the germline V gene. The ends were cut back, 0 bases at V and 0 bases at J, with 12 bases in the middle. CDR3 amino acids: CASSVAGGGMNTEAFF. DNA of the CDR3: TGTGCCAGCAGCGTAGCTGGGGGCGGAATGAACACTGAAGCTTTCTTT.

The sample holds many counts of this clonotype. The chain joins TRBV7-8 to TRBJ2-4; possibly TRBD1 or TRBD2 for D (6 bases each). Germline CDR1 is SGHVS and CDR2 is FQNEAQ. This CDR3 region has 14 residues. V was pared by 6 bases and J by 3 bases, with 12 bases between. CDR3 in amino acids: CASSRGAVKNIQYF. CDR3 in DNA: TGTGCCAGCAGTAGGGGGGCGGTCAAAAACATTCAGTACTTC.

This clonotype was observed a few times. CDR3: CASSLSGPEAFF. The CDR3 DNA follows: TGCGCCAGCAGCTTGTCCGGACCTGAAGCTTTCTTT. The chain has TRBV5-1 and TRBJ1-1; D remains ambiguous. V shed 1 base and J shed 6 bases, with 7 bases lying between them. Germline V gives CDR1 SGHRS, CDR2 YFSETQ. The CDR3 spans 12 residues.

This clonotype has only a few counts. This chain joins TRBV15 and TRBJ2-3, with a tentative D call TRBD2 (6 bases). The CDR3 is 16 amino acids. Germline loops: CDR1 LNHNV, CDR2 YYDKDF (reference sequence). V lost 1 base and J lost 0, with 11 bases in between. The CDR3 bases are TGTGCCACCAGCAGAGTCCCGGGGGAGAGCACAGATACGCAGTATTTT. Encoded protein: CATSRVPGESTDTQYF.

This clonotype was seen ten or more times. This chain uses TRBV7-3 with TRBJ2-2; perhaps TRBD2 as D (5 bases). CDR1 is SGHTA, CDR2 FQGTGA, per germline. Trimming pared 2 bases from V and 7 bases from J, leaving 11 bases between. This CDR3 has 14 amino acids. CDR3 nucleotide sequence: TGTGCCAGCAGCTTAGAGCCACGGGGCGGGGAGCTGTTTTTT. Translating it yields CASSLEPRGGELFF.

V gene TRBV5-1 combines with J gene TRBJ2-3; 10 positions match TRBD1. CDR3 length equals 16 residues. V trimming: 2 bases; J trimming: 3 bases; junction bases outside the gene matches: 6. Germline CDR1 is SGHRS and CDR2 is YFSETQ. In DNA form, the CDR3 reads TGCGCCAGCAGCTTAGCCAGGACAGGGGGGACAGATACGCAGTATTTT. This codes for CASSLARTGGTDTQYF. Using reference TRBV5-1 and TRBJ2-3 for the parts outside the CDR3, the full variable domain is KAGVTQTPRYLIKTRGQQVTLSCSPISGHRSVSWYQQTPGQGLQFLFEYFSETQRNKGNFPGRFSGRQFSNSRSEMNVSTLELGDSALYLCASSLARTGGTDTQYFGPGTRLTVL.

The chain combines TRBV11-1 with TRBJ2-5; 12 nucleotides line up with TRBD2. Germline V gene lookup returns CDR1 SGHAT and CDR2 FQDESV (reference sequence). The CDR3 covers 17 residues. The V segment lost 5 bases and the J segment 5 bases; nucleotides outside the gene matches: 12. Here the CDR3 reads CASSGTSGGPSEETQYF. CDR3 coding DNA: TGTGCCAGCAGCGGCACTAGCGGGGGGCCCTCCGAGGAGACCCAGTACTTC.

The table lists this clonotype with many counts. This chain joins TRBV28 and TRBJ1-5; no reliable D call. Trimming removed 6 bases at V and 5 bases at J, with 17 bases between. Germline-derived CDR1 and CDR2 are MDHEN and SYDVKM. The CDR3 has 15 residues. CDR3 DNA: TGTGCCAGCAGCTCGTGGACTTCCGAGTATCAGCCCCAGCATTTT. Translating it yields CASSSWTSEYQPQHF. The full variable domain, with the rest looked up from reference TRBV28 and TRBJ1-5, is DVKVTQSSRYLVKRTGEKVFLECVQDMDHENMFWYRQDPGLGLRLIYFSYDVKMKEKGDIPEGYSVSREKKERFSLILESASTNQTSMYLCASSSWTSEYQPQHFGDGTRLSIL.

The chain is built from TRBV7-2 and TRBJ2-5; D possibly corresponds to TRBD2 (5 bases). Germline V gives CDR1 SGHTA, CDR2 FQGNSA. The CDR3 length is 14 residues. V was shortened by 1 base and J by 5 bases, with 11 bases between the two germline ends. CDR3 nucleotides: TGTGCCAGCAGCTTAGTCCCGGGGAAGGAGACCCAGTACTTC. Encoded protein: CASSLVPGKETQYF.